A selection of T cell receptor beta chains follows, all from one sample in a study of T-cell memory formation after mild COVID-19. TCRdb processed the 5' RACE reads anew with MiXCR; each CDR3 protein has one entry. The sample includes hundreds of thousands of distinct CDR3 sequences, roughly a quarter of them seen just once. Input material: PBMCs or a T cell subset sorted from them (not recorded which). These receptors originate from an adult woman who had mild COVID-19 (a few samples of this study predate the infection). Cell type and time point are not known. Both conserved end residues are part of each CDR3. D genes are given only for firm matches. Expanded clones are given a class, and other clones once, few, many or no size at all.

j_call clone_size d_call v_call cdr3_aa cdr3_nt
TRBJ2-2 . . TRBV7-2 CASSPRGKNTGELFF TGTGCCAGCAGCCCGAGGGGGAAAAACACCGGGGAGCTGTTTTTT
TRBJ1-2 few . TRBV20-1 CSATPPGHSGYTF TGCAGTGCTACCCCCCCGGGACACTCTGGCTACACCTTC
TRBJ2-3 . . TRBV5-6 CASSLNRVADTQYF TGTGCCAGCAGCCTAAACAGGGTAGCGGATACGCAGTATTTT
TRBJ2-7 few . TRBV14 CASSARDLGQQYF TGTGCCAGCAGCGCGCGGGACCTGGGGCAGCAGTACTTC
TRBJ2-2 few . TRBV7-6 CASSSRKQGGVGELFF TGTGCCAGCAGCTCTCGGAAACAGGGTGGTGTCGGGGAGCTGTTTTTT
TRBJ2-5 . TRBD2 TRBV6-2/TRBV6-3 CASSYGLAVRDQETQYF TGTGCCAGCAGTTACGGGCTAGCGGTAAGAGACCAAGAGACCCAGTACTTC
TRBJ1-1 . . TRBV3-1 CASSQDLVGTEAFF TGTGCCAGCAGCCAAGATCTGGTGGGGACTGAAGCTTTCTTT
TRBJ2-5 few TRBD1 TRBV24-1 CATSDRGQVGETQYF TGTGCCACCAGTGATCGCGGACAGGTGGGCGAGACCCAGTACTTC
TRBJ2-2 few . TRBV7-9 CASITQGFETGELFF TGTGCCAGCATCACACAGGGATTTGAAACCGGGGAGCTGTTTTTT
TRBJ2-1 few . TRBV25-1 CASSGQIGWGEQFF TGTGCCAGCAGTGGCCAAATAGGCTGGGGTGAGCAGTTCTTC